These T cell receptor beta chains were read from a single sample in a study of T-cell reconstitution after alpha-beta-depleted transplantation in children. In TCRdb, the PCR reads were re-called with MiXCR into one record per CDR3 protein. Here the sample spans some 600,000 distinct CDR3 sequences, roughly 15% being singletons. The sequences come from PBMCs from the stem cell graft donor, collected from the stem cell graft. Every receptor here comes from a human donor who donated a stem cell graft to a child with acute myeloid leukemia. Each CDR3 is given with its conserved first and last residue. The order of the fields is V gene, J gene, CDR3 protein.

>TRBV20-1|TRBJ2-2
CSARRLAGAAGELFF
>TRBV7-3|TRBJ2-3
CASSHGRGGVDTQYF
>TRBV7-2|TRBJ2-2
CASSPAQAGYTGELFF
>TRBV29-1|TRBJ2-4
CSARTGGGDIQYF
>TRBV29-1|TRBJ2-2
CSVELPGDKSNTGELFF
>TRBV6-1|TRBJ2-3
CASSSIRDRAYTQYF
>TRBV20-1|TRBJ1-2
CSGDGQGNYGYTF
>TRBV7-2|TRBJ2-1
CASTFLQGYSNNEQFF
>TRBV20-1|TRBJ1-4
CSAREPDRVGEKLFF
>TRBV7-9|TRBJ2-7
CASSLTGQLYEQYF
>TRBV6-5|TRBJ1-6
CASSYSGTAYNSPLHF
>TRBV20-1|TRBJ1-2
CSARRADRNYGYTF
>TRBV20-1|TRBJ2-2
CSARGPGTGNTGELFF
>TRBV24-1|TRBJ1-1
CATSSTGGASEAFF
>TRBV4-1|TRBJ1-5
CASSEGSGQPQHF
>TRBV7-2|TRBJ2-1
CAERGGIDEQFF
>TRBV24-1|TRBJ2-1
CATSDLGTGNNEQFF
>TRBV4-3|TRBJ1-2
CASSQDRGNSGGYTF
>TRBV4-3|TRBJ2-1
CASSQEAGRGSNNEQFF
>TRBV5-1|TRBJ2-1
CASSSPPVDEQFF
>TRBV5-1|TRBJ1-2
CASSLETGRNYGYTF
>TRBV9|TRBJ2-3
CASSVGGEVTDTQYF
>TRBV29-1|TRBJ1-1
CSVFRGRVDTEAFF
>TRBV20-1|TRBJ2-7
CSARSPTAAYEQYF
>TRBV29-1|TRBJ2-1
CSVGGDGYNEQFF
>TRBV7-2|TRBJ2-1
CASSSPGSGVQGEQFF
>TRBV7-6|TRBJ2-5
CASSPRDLQETQYF
>TRBV4-1|TRBJ2-2
CASSQDLVRGNTGELFF
>TRBV6-4|TRBJ2-3
CASSDVWGGRRDTQYF
>TRBV20-1|TRBJ1-3
CSARGLPTSGNTIYF
>TRBV12-3/TRBV12-4|TRBJ1-2
CASTRQRQLVHGYTF
>TRBV5-6|TRBJ2-1
CASSSRTVPFNNEQFF
>TRBV20-1|TRBJ2-7
CSASGQGLYEQYF
>TRBV7-9|TRBJ2-1
CASSLGGRDNEQFF
>TRBV27|TRBJ1-3
CASSLFSGSTIYF